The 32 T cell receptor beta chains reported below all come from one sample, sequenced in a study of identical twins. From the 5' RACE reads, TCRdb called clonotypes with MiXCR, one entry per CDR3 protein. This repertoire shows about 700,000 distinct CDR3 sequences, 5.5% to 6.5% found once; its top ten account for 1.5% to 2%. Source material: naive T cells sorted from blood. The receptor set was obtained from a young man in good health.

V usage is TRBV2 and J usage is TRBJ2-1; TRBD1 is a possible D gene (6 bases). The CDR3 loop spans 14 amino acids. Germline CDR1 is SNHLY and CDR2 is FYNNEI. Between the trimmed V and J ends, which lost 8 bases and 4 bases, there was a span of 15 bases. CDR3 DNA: TGTGCCAGCCGAGAGGCAGGGGTGTACAATGAGCAGTTCTTC. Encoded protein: CASREAGVYNEQFF.

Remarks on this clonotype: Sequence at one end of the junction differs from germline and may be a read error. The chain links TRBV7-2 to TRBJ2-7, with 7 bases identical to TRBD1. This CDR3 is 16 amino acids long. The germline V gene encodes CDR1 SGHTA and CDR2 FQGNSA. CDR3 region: CASSFPSTGNPYQQYF. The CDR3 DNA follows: TGTGCCAGCAGCTTTCCATCGACAGGGAATCCCTACCAGCAGTACTTC.

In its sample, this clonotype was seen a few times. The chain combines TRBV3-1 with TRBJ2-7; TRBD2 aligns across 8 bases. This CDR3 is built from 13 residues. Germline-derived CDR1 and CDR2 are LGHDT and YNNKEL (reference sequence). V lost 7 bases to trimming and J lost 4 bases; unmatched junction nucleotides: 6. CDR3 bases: TGTGCCAGCATAGAAGCGGGAGTATACGAGCAGTACGTC. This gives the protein CASIEAGVYEQYV.

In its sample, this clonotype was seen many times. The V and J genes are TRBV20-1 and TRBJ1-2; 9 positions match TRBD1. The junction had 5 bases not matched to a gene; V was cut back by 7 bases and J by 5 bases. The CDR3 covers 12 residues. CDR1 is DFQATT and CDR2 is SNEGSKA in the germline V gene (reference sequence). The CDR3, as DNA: TGCAGTGGAGGGGGACAGGGTTATGGCTACACCTTC. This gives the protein CSGGGQGYGYTF.

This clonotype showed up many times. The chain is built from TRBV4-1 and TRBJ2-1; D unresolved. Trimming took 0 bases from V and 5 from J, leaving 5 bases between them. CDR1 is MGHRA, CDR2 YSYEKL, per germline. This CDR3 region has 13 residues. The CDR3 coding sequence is TGCGCCAGCAGCCAAGAGGGCGACAATGAGCAGTTCTTC. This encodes CASSQEGDNEQFF.

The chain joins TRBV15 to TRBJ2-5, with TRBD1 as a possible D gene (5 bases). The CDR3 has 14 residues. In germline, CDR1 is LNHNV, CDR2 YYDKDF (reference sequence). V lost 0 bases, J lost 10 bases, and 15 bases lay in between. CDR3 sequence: CATSRDTPQGGQYF. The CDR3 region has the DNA TGTGCCACCAGCAGAGATACCCCCCAGGGCGGCCAGTACTTC.

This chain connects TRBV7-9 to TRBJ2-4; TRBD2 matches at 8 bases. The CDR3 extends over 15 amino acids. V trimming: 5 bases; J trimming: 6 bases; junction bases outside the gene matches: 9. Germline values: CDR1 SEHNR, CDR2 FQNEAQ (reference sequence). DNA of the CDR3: TGTGCCAGCAGCCCCGAGATAGCGGGGATAAACATTCAGTACTTC. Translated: CASSPEIAGINIQYF. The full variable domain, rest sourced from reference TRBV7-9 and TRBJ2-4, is DTGVSQNPRHKITKRGQNVTFRCDPISEHNRLYWYRQTLGQGPEFLTYFQNEAQLEKSRLLSDRFSAERPKGSFSTLEIQRTEQGDSAMYLCASSPEIAGINIQYFGAGTRLSVL.

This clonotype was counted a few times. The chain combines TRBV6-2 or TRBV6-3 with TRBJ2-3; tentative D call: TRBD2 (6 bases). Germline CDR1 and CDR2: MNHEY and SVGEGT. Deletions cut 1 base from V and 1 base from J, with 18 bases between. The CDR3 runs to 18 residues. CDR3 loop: CASSYLATSWEGTDTQYF. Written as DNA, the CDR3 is TGTGCCAGCAGTTACTTGGCGACTTCGTGGGAGGGCACAGATACGCAGTATTTT.

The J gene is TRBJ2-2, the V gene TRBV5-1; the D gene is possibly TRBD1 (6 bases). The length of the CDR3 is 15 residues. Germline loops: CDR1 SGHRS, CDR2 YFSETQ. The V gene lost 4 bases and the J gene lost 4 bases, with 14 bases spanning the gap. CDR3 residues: CASSKSGEITGELFF. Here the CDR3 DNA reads TGCGCCAGCAGCAAATCAGGGGAGATCACCGGGGAGCTGTTTTTT. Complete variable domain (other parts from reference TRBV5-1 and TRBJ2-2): KAGVTQTPRYLIKTRGQQVTLSCSPISGHRSVSWYQQTPGQGLQFLFEYFSETQRNKGNFPGRFSGRQFSNSRSEMNVSTLELGDSALYLCASSKSGEITGELFFGEGSRLTVL.

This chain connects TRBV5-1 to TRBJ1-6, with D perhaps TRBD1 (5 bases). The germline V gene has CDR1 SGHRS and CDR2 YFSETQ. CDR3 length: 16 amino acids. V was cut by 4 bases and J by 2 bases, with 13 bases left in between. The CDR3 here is CASSDGTGPYNSPLHF. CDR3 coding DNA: TGCGCCAGCAGCGACGGGACGGGCCCCTATAATTCACCCCTCCACTTT.

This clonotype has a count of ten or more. The CDR3 loop is CASSGDRVNQPQHF. CDR3 bases: TGTGCCAGCAGTGGAGACAGGGTCAACCAGCCCCAGCATTTT. The chain uses TRBV25-1 and TRBJ1-5, with 7 nucleotides matching TRBD1. CDR1 is MGHDK and CDR2 is SYGVNS in the germline V gene. There are 14 residues in the CDR3. V lost 4 bases, J lost 7 bases, and 7 bases stayed unmatched.

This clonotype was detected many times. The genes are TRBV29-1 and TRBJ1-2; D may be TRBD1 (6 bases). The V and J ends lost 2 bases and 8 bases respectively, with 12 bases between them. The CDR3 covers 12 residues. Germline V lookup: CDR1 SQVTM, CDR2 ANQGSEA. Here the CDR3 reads CSVEIPGGGYTF. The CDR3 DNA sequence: TGCAGCGTTGAAATCCCCGGGGGCGGCTACACCTTC.

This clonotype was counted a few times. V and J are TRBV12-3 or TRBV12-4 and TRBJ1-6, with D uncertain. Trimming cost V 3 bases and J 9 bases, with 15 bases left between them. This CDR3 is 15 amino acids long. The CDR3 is CASSFSAATGSPLHF. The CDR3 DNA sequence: TGTGCCAGCAGTTTTAGCGCAGCTACGGGTTCACCCCTCCACTTT.

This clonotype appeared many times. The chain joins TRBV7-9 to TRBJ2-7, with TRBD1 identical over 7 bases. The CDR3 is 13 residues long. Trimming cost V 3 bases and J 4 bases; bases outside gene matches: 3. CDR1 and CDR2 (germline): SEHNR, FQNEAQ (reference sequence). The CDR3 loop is CASSLATGYEQYF. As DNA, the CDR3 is TGTGCCAGCAGCTTGGCGACAGGGTACGAGCAGTACTTC.

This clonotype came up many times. The CDR3 spells CSADDLYNEQFF. DNA of the CDR3: TGCAGTGCGGACGACTTGTACAATGAGCAGTTCTTC. The V call is TRBV20-1, the J call TRBJ2-1; D gene unclear. CDR3 length: 12 amino acids. Germline lookup yields CDR1 DFQATT and CDR2 SNEGSKA (reference sequence). Trimming shortened V by 6 bases and J by 4 bases, and 10 bases separated the two germline ends.

The CDR3 bases are TGCGCCAGCAGCCAAGAATGGGGACAGAACTATGGCTACACCTTC. Translating gives CASSQEWGQNYGYTF. The chain has TRBV4-1 and TRBJ1-2; 7 bases are a match to TRBD1. CDR3 size: 15 residues. Trimming at V came to 0 bases and at J to 2 bases, leaving 3 bases not matched to a gene. The germline gives CDR1 MGHRA, CDR2 YSYEKL.

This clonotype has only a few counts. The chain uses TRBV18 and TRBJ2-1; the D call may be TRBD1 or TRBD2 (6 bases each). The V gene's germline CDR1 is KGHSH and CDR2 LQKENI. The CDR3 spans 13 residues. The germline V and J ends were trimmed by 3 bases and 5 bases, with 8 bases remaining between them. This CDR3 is CASSPRGDNEQFF. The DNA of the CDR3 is TGTGCCAGCTCACCTAGGGGGGACAATGAGCAGTTCTTC.

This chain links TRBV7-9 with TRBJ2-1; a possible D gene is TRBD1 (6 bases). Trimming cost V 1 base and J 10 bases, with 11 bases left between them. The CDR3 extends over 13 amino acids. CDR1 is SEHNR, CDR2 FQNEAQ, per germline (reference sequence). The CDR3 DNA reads TGTGCCAGCAGCTTAGGTGGGGGCGAAGAGCAGTTCTTC. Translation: CASSLGGGEEQFF.

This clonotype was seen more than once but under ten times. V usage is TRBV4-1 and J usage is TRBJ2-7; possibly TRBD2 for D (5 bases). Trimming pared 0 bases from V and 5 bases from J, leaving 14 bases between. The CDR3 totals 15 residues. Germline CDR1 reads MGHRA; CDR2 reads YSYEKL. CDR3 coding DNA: TGCGCCAGCAGCCAAGATGGCGGGCCCAAGGACGAGCAGTACTTC. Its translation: CASSQDGGPKDEQYF.

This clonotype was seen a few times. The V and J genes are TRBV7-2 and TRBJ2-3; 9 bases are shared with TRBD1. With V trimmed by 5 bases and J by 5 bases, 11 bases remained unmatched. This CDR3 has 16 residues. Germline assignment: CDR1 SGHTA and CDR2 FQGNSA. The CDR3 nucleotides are TGTGCCAGCAGCCCCCTTCCCGGACAGGGGAAAGATACGCAGTATTTT. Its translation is CASSPLPGQGKDTQYF.

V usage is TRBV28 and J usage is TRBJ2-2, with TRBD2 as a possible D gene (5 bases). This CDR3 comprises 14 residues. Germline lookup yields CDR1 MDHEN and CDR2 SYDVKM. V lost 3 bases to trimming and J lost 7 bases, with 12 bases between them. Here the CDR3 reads CASSFVLEGGELFF. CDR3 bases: TGTGCCAGCAGTTTCGTCCTTGAGGGCGGGGAGCTGTTTTTT.

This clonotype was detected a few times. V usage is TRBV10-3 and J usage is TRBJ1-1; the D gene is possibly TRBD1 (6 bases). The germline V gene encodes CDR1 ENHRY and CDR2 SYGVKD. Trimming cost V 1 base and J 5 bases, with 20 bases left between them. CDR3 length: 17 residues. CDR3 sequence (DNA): TGTGCCATCAGTGAGTTTGAGCAGGGGCGCGCGAGAACTGAAGCTTTCTTT. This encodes CAISEFEQGRARTEAFF.

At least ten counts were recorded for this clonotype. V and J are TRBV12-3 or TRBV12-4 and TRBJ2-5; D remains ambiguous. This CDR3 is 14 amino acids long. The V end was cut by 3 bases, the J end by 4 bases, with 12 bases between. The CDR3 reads CASSFSLSGETQYF. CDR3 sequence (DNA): TGTGCCAGCAGTTTCTCCCTCTCGGGAGAGACCCAGTACTTC.

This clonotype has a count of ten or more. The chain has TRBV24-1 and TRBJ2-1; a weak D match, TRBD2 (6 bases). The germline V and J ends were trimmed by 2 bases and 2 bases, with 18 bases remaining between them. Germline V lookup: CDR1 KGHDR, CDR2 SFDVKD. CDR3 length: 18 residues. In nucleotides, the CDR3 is TGTGCCACCAGTGATTGGAGGGGACCCCCCCAACCCTACAATGAGCAGTTCTTC. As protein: CATSDWRGPPQPYNEQFF.

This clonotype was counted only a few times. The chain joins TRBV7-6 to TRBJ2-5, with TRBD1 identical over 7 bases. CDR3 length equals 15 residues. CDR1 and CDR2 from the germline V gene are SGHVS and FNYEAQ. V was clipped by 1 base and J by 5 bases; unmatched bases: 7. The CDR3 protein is CASSLEAGGGETQYF. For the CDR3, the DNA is TGTGCCAGCAGCTTAGAGGCAGGGGGTGGCGAGACCCAGTACTTC.

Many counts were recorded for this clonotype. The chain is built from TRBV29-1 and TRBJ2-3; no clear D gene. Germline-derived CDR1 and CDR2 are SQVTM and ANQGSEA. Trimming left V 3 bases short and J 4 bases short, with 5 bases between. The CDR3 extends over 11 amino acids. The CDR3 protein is CSVDIADTQYF. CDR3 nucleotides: TGCAGCGTTGATATTGCAGATACGCAGTATTTT.

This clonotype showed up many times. CDR3 sequence: CASSQPFGITGVLGNEQFF. The CDR3 nucleotides are TGCGCCAGCAGCCAACCCTTTGGGATAACAGGGGTATTGGGCAATGAGCAGTTCTTC. The chain employs TRBV4-1 and TRBJ2-1; 7 bases are a match to TRBD1. CDR3 length: 19 amino acids. The trim removed 2 bases at V and 6 bases at J, leaving 19 bases unmatched. Germline loops: CDR1 MGHRA, CDR2 YSYEKL.

The CDR3 sequence is CAISEWDRAIELFF. In DNA, the CDR3 is TGTGCCATCAGTGAGTGGGACAGGGCCATCGAACTGTTTTTT. V is TRBV10-3 and J is TRBJ1-4, with TRBD1 matching over 9 bases. CDR3 length: 14 residues. V trimming: 1 base; J trimming: 12 bases; junction bases outside the gene matches: 6. Germline V lookup: CDR1 ENHRY, CDR2 SYGVKD.

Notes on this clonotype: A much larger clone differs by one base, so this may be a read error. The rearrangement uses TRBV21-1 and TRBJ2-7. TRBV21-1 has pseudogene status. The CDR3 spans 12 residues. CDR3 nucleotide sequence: TGTGCCAGCAGCAAAGTGGCAGTCGAGCAGTACTTC. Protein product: CASSKVAVEQYF.

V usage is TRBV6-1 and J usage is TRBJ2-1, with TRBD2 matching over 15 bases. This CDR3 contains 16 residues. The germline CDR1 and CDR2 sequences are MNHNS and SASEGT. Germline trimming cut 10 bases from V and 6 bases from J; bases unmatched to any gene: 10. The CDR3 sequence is CAILGPGLAGGNEQFF. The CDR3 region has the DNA TGTGCCATACTTGGCCCGGGACTAGCGGGAGGCAATGAGCAGTTCTTC.

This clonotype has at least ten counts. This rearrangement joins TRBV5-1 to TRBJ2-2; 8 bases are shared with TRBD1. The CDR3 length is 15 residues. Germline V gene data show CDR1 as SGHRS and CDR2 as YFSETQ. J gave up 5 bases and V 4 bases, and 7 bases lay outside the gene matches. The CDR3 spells CASSPGTGGTGELFF. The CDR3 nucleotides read TGCGCCAGCAGCCCCGGGACAGGAGGTACCGGGGAGCTGTTTTTT. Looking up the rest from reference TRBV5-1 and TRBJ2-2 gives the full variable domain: KAGVTQTPRYLIKTRGQQVTLSCSPISGHRSVSWYQQTPGQGLQFLFEYFSETQRNKGNFPGRFSGRQFSNSRSEMNVSTLELGDSALYLCASSPGTGGTGELFFGEGSRLTVL.

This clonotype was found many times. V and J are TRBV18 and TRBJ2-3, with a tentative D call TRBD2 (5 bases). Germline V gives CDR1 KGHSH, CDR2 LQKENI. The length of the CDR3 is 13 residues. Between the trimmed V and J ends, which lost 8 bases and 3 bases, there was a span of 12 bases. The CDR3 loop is CASSPTGTDTQYF. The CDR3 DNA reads TGTGCCAGCAGCCCGACGGGGACAGATACGCAGTATTTT.